This T cell receptor (beta chain) was observed in a study of blood T cell repertoires in COVID-19. Whole-study context: The United States, Italy and Spain provided the acute and convalescent COVID-19 samples.

The CDR3 length is 17 residues. Profiling relied on immunoSEQ multiplex PCR, and the TCRdb table lists in-frame clones only, not all of them. The table records about 210,000 clones, roughly 84% of them present only once. The V gene is TRBV21-1, the J gene TRBJ2-1; the D call TRBD2 from the table was never checked on the DNA. TRBV21-1 is a pseudogene segment. Material: PBMCs or T cells enriched from blood (not recorded which). The receptor's source is a woman aged 25 to 39 who had been exposed to COVID-19. The CDR3 nucleotides are TGTGCCAGCAGCAAACCCGGTTTGCGGGGGGGCCCCAATGAGCAGTTCTTC. Translation: CASSKPGLRGGPNEQFF.